This entry lists 19 T cell receptor beta chains sequenced from one sample in a study of blood T cell repertoires in COVID-19. The data were produced by immunoSEQ multiplex PCR, yet TCRdb's version contains in-frame clones alone and is incomplete. In the table there are some 150,000 clones, less than 90% of which are singletons. The sample was peripheral blood. These receptors were taken from a human donor in a cohort sampled during active COVID-19.

The V and J genes are TRBV7-9 and TRBJ1-2; 10 bases are shared with TRBD1. V gave up 4 bases and J gave up 8 bases; unmatched junction bases: 10. CDR3 size: 15 residues. Germline CDR1 reads SEHNR; CDR2 reads FQNEAQ (reference sequence). The CDR3: CASSSRQGAGNGYTF. The CDR3 DNA is TGTGCCAGCAGCTCAAGACAGGGGGCAGGTAACGGCTACACCTTC.

The chain combines TRBV27 with TRBJ2-2; 9 bases agree with TRBD1. Trimming cost V 2 bases and J 4 bases; bases outside gene matches: 8. This CDR3 comprises 17 residues. CDR1 is MNHEY, CDR2 SMNVEV, per germline (reference sequence). This CDR3 is CASSLRPGTGSTGELFF. CDR3 DNA: TGTGCCAGCAGTTTACGCCCCGGGACAGGGTCCACCGGGGAGCTGTTTTTT.

This sequence joins TRBV19 and TRBJ2-1, with 7 bases lining up with TRBD2. This CDR3 has 15 amino acids. V dropped 1 base and J dropped 4; count of bases not matched to a gene: 4. Per the germline V gene, CDR1 is LNHDA and CDR2 is SQIVND (reference sequence). CDR3 nucleotides: TGTGCCAGTAGTATAGGGCCTAGCGGATACAATGAGCAGTTCTTC. This encodes CASSIGPSGYNEQFF.

This chain joins TRBV18 and TRBJ2-2; 8 positions match TRBD1. The CDR3 loop spans 16 amino acids. CDR1 is KGHSH, CDR2 LQKENI, per germline. V lost 4 bases to trimming and J lost 0 bases; unmatched junction nucleotides: 4. The DNA of the CDR3 is TGTGCCAGCTCACTACAACAGGGGGCGAACACCGGGGAGCTGTTTTTT. Translating it yields CASSLQQGANTGELFF.

This clone was counted between two and nine times. V is TRBV15 and J is TRBJ1-5; TRBD1 is a possible D gene (6 bases). Trimming pared 3 bases from V and 6 bases from J, leaving 21 bases between. The CDR3 sequence is 17 residues long. The germline V gene encodes CDR1 LNHNV and CDR2 YYDKDF (reference sequence). In nucleotides, the CDR3 is TGTGCCACCAGCAGCTCTCTGGGGGCGGGGGGAGGTCAGCCCCAGCATTTT. This codes for CATSSSLGAGGGQPQHF.

This clone was detected once. The chain couples TRBV12-3 or TRBV12-4 to TRBJ2-1, with TRBD1 matching over 7 bases. The CDR3 runs to 13 residues. Trimming at V came to 8 bases and at J to 4 bases, leaving 5 bases not matched to a gene. CDR3 in amino acids: CASAGTAYNEQFF. CDR3 nucleotide sequence: TGTGCCAGCGCCGGGACAGCTTACAATGAGCAGTTCTTC.

In this sample, this clone turned up once. The chain carries TRBV15 and TRBJ1-1; TRBD1 agrees at 8 bases. J was trimmed by 7 bases and V by 1 base; bases with no gene match: 2. This CDR3 spans 13 amino acids. CDR1 and CDR2 (germline): LNHNV, YYDKDF (reference sequence). CDR3 coding DNA: TGTGCCACCAGCAGAGCGGGGACAGGTGAAGCTTTCTTT. Translating gives CATSRAGTGEAFF.

The chain combines TRBV4-1 with TRBJ1-1; D might be TRBD1 (5 bases). The ends were cut back, 1 base at V and 6 bases at J, with 15 bases in the middle. The CDR3 length is 15 residues. Germline CDR1 reads MGHRA; CDR2 reads YSYEKL. CDR3 sequence: CASSQVTRGGSEAFF. The CDR3 DNA sequence: TGCGCCAGCAGCCAAGTAACCCGGGGGGGGTCTGAAGCTTTCTTT.

The chain carries TRBV7-3 and TRBJ2-3; D is perhaps TRBD1 (6 bases). CDR1 and CDR2 from the germline V gene are SGHTA and FQGTGA. This CDR3 is 14 amino acids long. The V end was cut by 1 base, the J end by 4 bases, with 9 bases between. The CDR3 DNA reads TGTGCCAGCAGCTTAAGGGGGCAGGCAGATACGCAGTATTTT. Amino acids: CASSLRGQADTQYF.

CDR3 sequence reads: CASSSDKDSYEQYF. CDR3 nucleotide sequence: TGTGCCAGCTCATCGGACAAGGACTCCTACGAGCAGTACTTC. This chain links TRBV18 with TRBJ2-7; D possibly corresponds to TRBD1 (5 bases). The CDR3 has 14 amino acids. Trimming pared 5 bases from V and 0 bases from J, leaving 11 bases between. Germline V gene data show CDR1 as KGHSH and CDR2 as LQKENI.

The V and J genes are TRBV7-2 and TRBJ2-2; perhaps TRBD2 as D (7 bases). CDR1 is SGHTA, CDR2 FQGNSA, per germline. The CDR3 is 17 residues long. V was clipped by 2 bases and J by 4 bases, with 17 bases between them. CDR3 bases: TGTGCCAGCAGCTTAACGGGGTTTAGGGGGGGCACCGGGGAGCTGTTTTTT. This gives the protein CASSLTGFRGGTGELFF.

The chain is built from TRBV6-5 and TRBJ1-1, with a possible D match to TRBD1 (6 bases). Per germline, CDR1 MNHEY and CDR2 SVGAGI. The V gene lost 9 bases and the J gene lost 7 bases, with 15 bases spanning the gap. CDR3 length: 12 residues. CDR3 amino acids: CASRGGQGEAFF. CDR3 coding DNA: TGTGCCAGTAGGGGGGGGCAAGGTGAAGCTTTCTTT.

The genes are TRBV29-1 and TRBJ2-3; D gene unclear. The germline gives CDR1 SQVTM, CDR2 ANQGSEA. V lost 0 bases and J 6 bases, leaving 19 bases between the germline ends. The CDR3 extends over 16 amino acids. CDR3 DNA: TGCAGCGTTGAAGATACCGTGGGCCTTGTTGGCGATACGCAGTATTTT. Amino acids: CSVEDTVGLVGDTQYF.

The V gene is TRBV5-4, the J gene TRBJ1-3, with 10 bases lining up with TRBD1. The CDR3 length is 13 residues. Germline V gene data show CDR1 as SGHNT and CDR2 as YYREEE (reference sequence). V was clipped by 3 bases and J by 11 bases; unmatched bases: 5. CDR3 residues: CASSSTGGNAIYF. CDR3 DNA: TGTGCCAGCAGCTCGACAGGGGGCAACGCCATATATTTT.

This chain joins TRBV7-9 and TRBJ1-2; 9 positions match TRBD1. There are 13 residues in the CDR3. V was clipped by 10 bases and J by 4 bases; unmatched bases: 7. Germline V gene lookup returns CDR1 SEHNR and CDR2 FQNEAQ (reference sequence). CDR3 in DNA: TGTGCCATCCCACAGGGGGCGGGCTATGGCTACACCTTC. Its protein product is CAIPQGAGYGYTF.

The gene calls are TRBV7-2 and TRBJ1-1; 9 positions match TRBD1. This CDR3 has 17 residues. CDR1 and CDR2 (germline): SGHTA, FQGNSA. V was clipped by 0 bases and J by 0 bases; unmatched bases: 5. CDR3 loop: CASSLAGQGGMNTEAFF. The CDR3 nucleotides read TGTGCCAGCAGCTTAGCGGGACAGGGAGGAATGAACACTGAAGCTTTCTTT.

This sequence joins TRBV7-2 and TRBJ2-7, with D possibly matching TRBD1 (6 bases). The CDR3 spans 14 residues. V was clipped by 6 bases and J by 4 bases, with 16 bases between them. Germline assignment: CDR1 SGHTA and CDR2 FQGNSA. The CDR3 spells CASSYPGHLYEQYF. The CDR3 DNA is TGTGCCAGCAGTTATCCGGGACACCTTTACGAGCAGTACTTC.

The chain employs TRBV28 and TRBJ1-5; a weak D match, TRBD1 (6 bases). Germline CDR1 is MDHEN and CDR2 is SYDVKM. The V and J ends lost 8 bases and 5 bases respectively, with 10 bases between them. The CDR3 has 12 residues. CDR3 sequence (DNA): TGTGCCAGCGGGGACATACATCAGCCCCAGCATTTT. Translation gives CASGDIHQPQHF. The full variable domain, rest sourced from reference TRBV28 and TRBJ1-5, is DVKVTQSSRYLVKRTGEKVFLECVQDMDHENMFWYRQDPGLGLRLIYFSYDVKMKEKGDIPEGYSVSREKKERFSLILESASTNQTSMYLCASGDIHQPQHFGDGTRLSIL.

This chain uses TRBV9 with TRBJ2-5; 7 bases match TRBD1. V trimming: 0 bases; J trimming: 2 bases; junction bases outside the gene matches: 4. The CDR3 is 15 amino acids. Germline V gene data show CDR1 as SGDLS and CDR2 as YYNGEE. In nucleotides, the CDR3 is TGTGCCAGCAGCGTAGTAGGGACAGAACAAGAGACCCAGTACTTC. As protein: CASSVVGTEQETQYF.